The clone carrying this TCR beta chain showed up just a few times. This specimen belongs to a study of blood T cell repertoires in COVID-19. Overall study context: Samples taken during acute and convalescent COVID-19 were collected in the United States, Italy and Spain.

Generated by immunoSEQ multiplex PCR, the TCRdb table keeps only in-frame clones and is missing some. Counted here are 250,000 to 350,000 clones, more than 70% occurring once; the ten biggest clones make up approximately 11%. V was trimmed by 3 bases and J by 9 bases, leaving 21 bases between them. The germline V gene encodes CDR1 LNHDA and CDR2 SQIVND (reference sequence). The CDR3 covers 16 residues. The V call is TRBV19, the J call TRBJ2-1; D perhaps matches TRBD1 (5 bases). Material: peripheral blood. This receptor was taken from a woman in her twenties or thirties with COVID-19, enrolled during active disease. Here the CDR3 DNA reads TGTGCCAGTAGTATGGAGACAGTAGGGCCCGTGGGTGAGCAGTTCTTC. It is translated as CASSMETVGPVGEQFF.